This T cell receptor beta chain emerged from a study of identical twins. Study-level results: Whereas memory repertoires showed no such difference, abundant cord blood beta clonotypes carried fewer insertions. An excess of low generation probability was shown by twin-shared out-of-frame alpha sequences. In drawing conclusions, the study used cross-sectional statistical analysis and did not follow the same donors.

The V and J ends lost 6 bases and 9 bases, in that order; junction bases with no gene match: 6. The CDR3 runs 12 residues. Germline CDR1 is WSHSY and CDR2 is SAAADI. After template switching added a universal primer site, the resulting cDNA carried unique molecular identifiers. A single record per CDR3 protein comes from TCRdb applying MiXCR to the 5' RACE reads. The sample holds fewer than 250,000 distinct CDR3 sequences, around 9.6% seen once. This clonotype was picked up a small number of times. The target antigen is unknown. This rearrangement joins TRBV10-2 to TRBJ2-3, with 7 bases identical to TRBD1. Source material: memory (CD45RO+) T cells sorted from blood. The receptor was derived from a woman aged 18-30 years in good health. The CDR3: CASSDRQGTQYF. The CDR3 region has the DNA TGCGCCAGCAGCGATAGACAGGGAACGCAGTATTTT.